Listed here is a single T cell receptor beta chain. The antigen is not known. The data belong to a study of OX40 agonist ivuxolimab in advanced cancers. As for the study in general: The patients received agonistic anti-OX40 (CD134) antibody ivuxolimab. The group had a mean age of roughly 65 years, ranged from roughly 23 to 79, and was less than 85% male. Study conclusions and caveats: Clonal expansion among partial responders at 0.1-3.0 mg/kg ranked near the lowest.

V was shortened by 2 bases and J by 0 bases, with 8 bases between the two germline ends. Germline values: CDR1 SGHRS, CDR2 YFSETQ. CDR3 size: 14 residues. Generated by immunoSEQ multiplex PCR, the TCRdb table keeps only in-frame clones and is missing some. The table includes 53,000 or so clones, just under 80% detected once. The source is an adult with an advanced solid tumor such as melanoma, head and neck, liver or kidney cancer. The sample in question was CD4+ or CD8+ T cells sorted from blood, obtained in a trial of the OX40 agonist ivuxolimab. The chain recombines TRBV5-1 with TRBJ1-1; weak D call: TRBD1 (6 bases). CDR3 region: CASSFGQLNTEAFF. The CDR3 DNA follows: TGCGCCAGCAGCTTCGGACAGTTGAACACTGAAGCTTTCTTT.